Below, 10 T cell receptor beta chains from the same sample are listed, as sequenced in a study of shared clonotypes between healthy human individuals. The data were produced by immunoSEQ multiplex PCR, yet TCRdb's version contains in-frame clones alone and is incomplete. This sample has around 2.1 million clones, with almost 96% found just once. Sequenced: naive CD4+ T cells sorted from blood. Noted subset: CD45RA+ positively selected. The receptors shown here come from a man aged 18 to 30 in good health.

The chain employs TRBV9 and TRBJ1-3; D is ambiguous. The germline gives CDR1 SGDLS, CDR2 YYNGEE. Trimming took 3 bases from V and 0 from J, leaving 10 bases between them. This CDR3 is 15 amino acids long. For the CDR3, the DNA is TGTGCCAGCAGCGCTGACTCCGACTCTGGAAACACCATATATTTT. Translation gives CASSADSDSGNTIYF.

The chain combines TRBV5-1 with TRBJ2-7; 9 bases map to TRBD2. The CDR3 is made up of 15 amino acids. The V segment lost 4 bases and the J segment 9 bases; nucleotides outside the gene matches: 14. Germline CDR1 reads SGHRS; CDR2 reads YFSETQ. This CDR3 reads CASSVTSGSAIGQYF. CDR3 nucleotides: TGCGCCAGCAGCGTTACTAGCGGGTCCGCGATAGGGCAGTACTTC.

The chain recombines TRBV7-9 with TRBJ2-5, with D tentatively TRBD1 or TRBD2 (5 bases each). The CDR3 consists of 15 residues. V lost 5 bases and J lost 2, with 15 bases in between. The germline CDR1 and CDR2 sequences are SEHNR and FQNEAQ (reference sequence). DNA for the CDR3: TGTGCCAGCAGCCGGGACGGCGTTCGACAAGAGACCCAGTACTTC. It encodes CASSRDGVRQETQYF. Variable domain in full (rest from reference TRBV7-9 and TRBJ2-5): DTGVSQNPRHKITKRGQNVTFRCDPISEHNRLYWYRQTLGQGPEFLTYFQNEAQLEKSRLLSDRFSAERPKGSFSTLEIQRTEQGDSAMYLCASSRDGVRQETQYFGPGTRLLVL.

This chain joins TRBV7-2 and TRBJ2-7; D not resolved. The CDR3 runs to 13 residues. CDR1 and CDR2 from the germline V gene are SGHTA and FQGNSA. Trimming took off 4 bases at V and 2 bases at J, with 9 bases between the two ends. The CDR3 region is CASSSRDPYEQYF. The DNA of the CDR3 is TGTGCCAGCAGCTCCCGAGACCCCTACGAGCAGTACTTC.

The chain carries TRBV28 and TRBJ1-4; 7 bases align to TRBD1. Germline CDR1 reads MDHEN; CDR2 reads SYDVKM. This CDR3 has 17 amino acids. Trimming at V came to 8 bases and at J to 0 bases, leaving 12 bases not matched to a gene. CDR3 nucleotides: TGTGCCAGCGTAGGGGGCGATTCGGGTGCAACTAATGAAAAACTGTTTTTT. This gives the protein CASVGGDSGATNEKLFF.

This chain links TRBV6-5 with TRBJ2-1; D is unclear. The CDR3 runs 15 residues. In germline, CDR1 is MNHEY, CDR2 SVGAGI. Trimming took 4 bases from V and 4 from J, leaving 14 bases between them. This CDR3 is CASSFSSPFYNEQFF. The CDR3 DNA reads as TGTGCCAGCAGTTTCTCCTCCCCTTTTTACAATGAGCAGTTCTTC.

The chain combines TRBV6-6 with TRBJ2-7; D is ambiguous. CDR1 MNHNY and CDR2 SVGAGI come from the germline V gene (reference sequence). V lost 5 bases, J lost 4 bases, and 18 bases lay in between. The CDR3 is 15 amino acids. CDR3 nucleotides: TGTGCCAGCAGTCCCCCCACCCGCCCAGTGTACGAGCAGTACTTC. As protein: CASSPPTRPVYEQYF.

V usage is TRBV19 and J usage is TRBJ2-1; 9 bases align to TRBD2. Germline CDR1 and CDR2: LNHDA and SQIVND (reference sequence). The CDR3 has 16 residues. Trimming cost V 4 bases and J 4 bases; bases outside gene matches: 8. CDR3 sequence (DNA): TGTGCCAGTAGTAACCCCAGCGGGAGGATATACAATGAGCAGTTCTTC. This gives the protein CASSNPSGRIYNEQFF.

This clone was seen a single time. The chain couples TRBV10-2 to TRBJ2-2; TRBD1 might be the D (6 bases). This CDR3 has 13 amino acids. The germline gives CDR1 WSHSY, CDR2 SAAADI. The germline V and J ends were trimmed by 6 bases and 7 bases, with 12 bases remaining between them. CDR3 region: CASSSWTDGELFF. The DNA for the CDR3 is TGCGCCAGCAGCTCCTGGACAGACGGGGAGCTGTTTTTT.

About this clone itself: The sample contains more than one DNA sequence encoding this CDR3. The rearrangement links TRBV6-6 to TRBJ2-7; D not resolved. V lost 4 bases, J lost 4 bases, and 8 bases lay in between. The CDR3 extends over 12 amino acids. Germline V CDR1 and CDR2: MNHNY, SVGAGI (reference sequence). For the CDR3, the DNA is TGTGCCAGCAGTTCCACTACGTACGAGCAGTACTTC. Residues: CASSSTTYEQYF.